Below, one TCR beta chain is given with its context. The data were taken from a study of radiotherapy plus CTLA-4 blockade in lung cancer. Background on the study: Among enrolled patients, over 15% responded and about 30% achieved disease control.

This CDR3 spans 15 amino acids. Trimming at V came to 6 bases and at J to 5 bases, leaving 7 bases not matched to a gene. Germline CDR1 reads MNHNY; CDR2 reads SVGAGI (reference sequence). The repertoire was sequenced with immunoSEQ multiplex PCR; TCRdb's copy has only in-frame clones and lacks some. The table has tens of thousands of clones, roughly four fifths seen once. The starting material was peripheral blood, obtained from a patient treated with radiotherapy plus ipilimumab. The TCR sequence derives from a human donor with non-small cell lung cancer that progressed on radiotherapy plus ipilimumab. The chain carries TRBV6-6 and TRBJ1-5, with 10 nucleotides matching TRBD1. DNA of the CDR3: TGTGCCAGCAGCCGAGGACAGGGGGGAGATCAGCCCCAGCATTTT. It encodes CASSRGQGGDQPQHF.